This T cell receptor beta chain is drawn from a study of identical twins. Template switching added a universal primer site; cDNA carried unique molecular identifiers. TCRdb ran MiXCR on the 5' RACE reads and lists one entry per CDR3 protein. The sample contains 640,000 or so distinct CDR3 sequences, 6.1% of which appear only once. In this sample, this clonotype turned up a few times. Material for sequencing was naive T cells sorted from blood. The TCR comes from a man aged 18 to 29 in good health.

The CDR3 DNA reads as TGCGCCAGCAGCTTGGGCCTAGCGGGAGAGACCGGGGAGCTGTTTTTT. The encoded protein is CASSLGLAGETGELFF. The chain carries TRBV5-1 and TRBJ2-2; TRBD2 matches at 10 bases. V lost 0 bases to trimming and J lost 5 bases; unmatched junction nucleotides: 4. CDR3 length: 16 amino acids. Germline CDR1 SGHRS, CDR2 YFSETQ.